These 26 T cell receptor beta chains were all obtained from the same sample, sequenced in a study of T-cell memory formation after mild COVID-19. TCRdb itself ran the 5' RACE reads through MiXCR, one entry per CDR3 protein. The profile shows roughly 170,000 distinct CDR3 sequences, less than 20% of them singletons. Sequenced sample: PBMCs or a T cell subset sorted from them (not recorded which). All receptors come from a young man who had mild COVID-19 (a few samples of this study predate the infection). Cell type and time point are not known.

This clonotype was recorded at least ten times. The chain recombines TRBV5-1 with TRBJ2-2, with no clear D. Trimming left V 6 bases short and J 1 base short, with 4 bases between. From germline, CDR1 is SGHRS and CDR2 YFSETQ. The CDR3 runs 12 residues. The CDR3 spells CASTQNTGELFF. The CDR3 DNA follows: TGCGCCAGCACCCAGAACACCGGGGAGCTGTTTTTT.

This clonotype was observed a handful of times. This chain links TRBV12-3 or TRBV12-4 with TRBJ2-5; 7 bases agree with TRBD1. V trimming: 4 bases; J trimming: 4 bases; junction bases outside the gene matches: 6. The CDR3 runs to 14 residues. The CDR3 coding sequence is TGTGCCAGCAGTTGGCAGGGGGTCCGAGAGACCCAGTACTTC. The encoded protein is CASSWQGVRETQYF.

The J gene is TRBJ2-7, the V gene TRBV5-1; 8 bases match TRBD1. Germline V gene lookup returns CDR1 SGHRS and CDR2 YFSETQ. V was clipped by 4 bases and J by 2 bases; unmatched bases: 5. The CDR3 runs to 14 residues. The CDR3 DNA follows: TGCGCCAGCAGCGTTCGACAGGGGCCCTACGAGCAGTACTTC. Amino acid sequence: CASSVRQGPYEQYF.

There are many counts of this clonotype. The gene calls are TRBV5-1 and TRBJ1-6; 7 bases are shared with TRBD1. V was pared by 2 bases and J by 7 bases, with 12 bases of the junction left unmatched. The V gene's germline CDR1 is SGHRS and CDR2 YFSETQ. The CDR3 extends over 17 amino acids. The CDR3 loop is CASSFSPQGEVNSPLHF. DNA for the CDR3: TGCGCCAGCAGCTTCAGCCCTCAGGGGGAAGTGAATTCACCCCTCCACTTT.

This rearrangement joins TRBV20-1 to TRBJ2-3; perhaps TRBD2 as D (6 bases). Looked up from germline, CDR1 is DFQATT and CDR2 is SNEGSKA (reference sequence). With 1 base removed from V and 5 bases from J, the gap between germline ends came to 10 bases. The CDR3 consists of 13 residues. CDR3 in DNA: TGCAGTGCTAGAGGGGGGGTTGAAGATACGCAGTATTTT. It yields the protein CSARGGVEDTQYF.

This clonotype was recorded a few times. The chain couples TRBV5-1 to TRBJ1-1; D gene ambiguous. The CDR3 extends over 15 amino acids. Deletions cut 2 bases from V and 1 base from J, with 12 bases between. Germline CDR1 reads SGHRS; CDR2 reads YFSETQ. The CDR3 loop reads CASSFAGSSNTEAFF. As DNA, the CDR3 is TGCGCCAGCAGCTTCGCGGGGAGCTCGAACACTGAAGCTTTCTTT.

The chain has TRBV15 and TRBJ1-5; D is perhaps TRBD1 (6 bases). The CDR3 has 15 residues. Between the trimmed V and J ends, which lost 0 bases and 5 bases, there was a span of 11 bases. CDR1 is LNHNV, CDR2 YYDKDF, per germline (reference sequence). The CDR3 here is CATSRDGGGYQPQHF. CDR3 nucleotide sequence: TGTGCCACCAGCAGAGATGGGGGCGGCTATCAGCCCCAGCATTTT.

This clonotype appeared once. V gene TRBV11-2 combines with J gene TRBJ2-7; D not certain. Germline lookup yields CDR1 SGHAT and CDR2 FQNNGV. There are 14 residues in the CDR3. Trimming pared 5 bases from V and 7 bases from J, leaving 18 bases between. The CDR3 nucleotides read TGTGCCAGCAGCCCCCGATCACGTAGGCGGGAGCAGTACGTC. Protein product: CASSPRSRRREQYV.

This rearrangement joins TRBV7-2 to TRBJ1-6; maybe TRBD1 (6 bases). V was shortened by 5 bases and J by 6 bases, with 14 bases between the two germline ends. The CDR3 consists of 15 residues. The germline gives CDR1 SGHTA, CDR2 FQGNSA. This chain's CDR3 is CASSPQGLLNSPLHF. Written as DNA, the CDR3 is TGTGCCAGCAGCCCACAGGGCCTTCTTAATTCACCCCTCCACTTT. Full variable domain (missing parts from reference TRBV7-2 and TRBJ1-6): GAGVSQSPSNKVTEKGKDVELRCDPISGHTALYWYRQSLGQGLEFLIYFQGNSAPDKSGLPSDRFSAERTGGSVSTLTIQRTQQEDSAVYLCASSPQGLLNSPLHFGNGTRLTVT.

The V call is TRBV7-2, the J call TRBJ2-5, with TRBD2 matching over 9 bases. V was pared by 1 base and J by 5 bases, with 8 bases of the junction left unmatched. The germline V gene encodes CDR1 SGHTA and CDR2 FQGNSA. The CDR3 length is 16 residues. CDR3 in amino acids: CASSLVAGVVLETQYF. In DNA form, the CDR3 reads TGTGCCAGCAGCTTAGTAGCGGGGGTGGTCCTGGAGACCCAGTACTTC.

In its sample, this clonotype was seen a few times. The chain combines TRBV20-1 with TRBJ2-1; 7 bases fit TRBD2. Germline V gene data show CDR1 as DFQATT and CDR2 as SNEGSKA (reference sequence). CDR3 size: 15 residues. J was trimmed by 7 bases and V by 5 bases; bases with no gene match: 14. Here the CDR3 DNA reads TGCAGTGCTCCTCTTAGCGGGCCTATCGTGAATGAGCAGTTCTTC. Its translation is CSAPLSGPIVNEQFF.

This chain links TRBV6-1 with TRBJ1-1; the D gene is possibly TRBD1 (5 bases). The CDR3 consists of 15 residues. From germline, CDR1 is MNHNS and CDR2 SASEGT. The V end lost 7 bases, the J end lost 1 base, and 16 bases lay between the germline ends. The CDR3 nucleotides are TGTGCCAGCATAGAAACAGGCGCATCGAACACTGAAGCTTTCTTT. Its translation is CASIETGASNTEAFF.

CDR3 sequence: CASSAGPGQGSVTF. For the CDR3, the DNA is TGTGCCAGCAGCGCCGGTCCGGGACAGGGTTCGGTCACCTTC. The V gene is TRBV6-6, the J gene TRBJ1-2, with 9 bases identical to TRBD1. In germline, CDR1 is MNHNY, CDR2 SVGAGI (reference sequence). CDR3 length equals 14 residues. Germline trimming cut 6 bases from V and 13 bases from J; bases unmatched to any gene: 15.

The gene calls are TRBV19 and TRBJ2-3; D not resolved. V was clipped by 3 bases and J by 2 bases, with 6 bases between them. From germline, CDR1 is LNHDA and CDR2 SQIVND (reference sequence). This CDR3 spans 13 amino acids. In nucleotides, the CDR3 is TGTGCCAGTAGTATTTTGATCACAGATACGCAGTATTTT. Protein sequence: CASSILITDTQYF.

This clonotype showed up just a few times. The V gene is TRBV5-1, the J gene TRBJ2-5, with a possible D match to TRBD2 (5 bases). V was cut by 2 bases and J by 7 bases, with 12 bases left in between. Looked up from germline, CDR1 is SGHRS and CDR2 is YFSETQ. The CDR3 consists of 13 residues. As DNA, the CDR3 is TGCGCCAGCAGCTTCGGGGAATGGGGGACCCAGTACTTC. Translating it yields CASSFGEWGTQYF.

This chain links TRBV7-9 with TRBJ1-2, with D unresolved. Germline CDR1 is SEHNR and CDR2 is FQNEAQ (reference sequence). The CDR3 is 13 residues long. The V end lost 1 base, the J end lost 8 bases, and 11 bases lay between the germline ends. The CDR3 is CASSLGAVFGYTF. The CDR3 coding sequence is TGTGCCAGCAGCTTAGGAGCCGTTTTCGGCTACACCTTC. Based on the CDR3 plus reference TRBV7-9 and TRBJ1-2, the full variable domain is DTGVSQNPRHKITKRGQNVTFRCDPISEHNRLYWYRQTLGQGPEFLTYFQNEAQLEKSRLLSDRFSAERPKGSFSTLEIQRTEQGDSAMYLCASSLGAVFGYTFGSGTRLTVV.

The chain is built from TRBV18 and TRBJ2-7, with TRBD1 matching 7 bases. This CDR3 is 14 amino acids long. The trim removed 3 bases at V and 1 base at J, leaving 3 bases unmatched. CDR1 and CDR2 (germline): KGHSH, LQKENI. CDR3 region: CASSPDRSSYEQYF. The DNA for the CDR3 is TGTGCCAGCTCACCGGACAGGTCGTCCTACGAGCAGTACTTC. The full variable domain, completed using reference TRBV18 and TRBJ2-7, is NAGVMQNPRHLVRRRGQEARLRCSPMKGHSHVYWYRQLPEEGLKFMVYLQKENIIDESGMPKERFSAEFPKEGPSILRIQQVVRGDSAAYFCASSPDRSSYEQYFGPGTRLTVT.

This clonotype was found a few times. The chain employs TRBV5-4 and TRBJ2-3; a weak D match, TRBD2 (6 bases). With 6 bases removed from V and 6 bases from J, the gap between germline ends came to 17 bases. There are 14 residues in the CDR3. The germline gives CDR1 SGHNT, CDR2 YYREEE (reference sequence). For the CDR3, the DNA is TGTGCCAGCATCCATGGGAGGCCCGAGGATACGCAGTATTTT. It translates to CASIHGRPEDTQYF.

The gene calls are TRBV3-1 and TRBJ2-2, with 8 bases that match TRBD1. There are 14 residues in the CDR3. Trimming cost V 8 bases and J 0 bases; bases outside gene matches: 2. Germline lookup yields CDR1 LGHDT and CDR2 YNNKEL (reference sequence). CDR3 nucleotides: TGTGCCAGCCGGACAGGGCCGAACACCGGGGAGCTGTTTTTT. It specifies CASRTGPNTGELFF. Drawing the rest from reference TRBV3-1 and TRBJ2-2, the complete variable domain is DTAVSQTPKYLVTQMGNDKSIKCEQNLGHDTMYWYKQDSKKFLKIMFSYNNKELIINETVPNRFSPKSPDKAHLNLHINSLELGDSAVYFCASRTGPNTGELFFGEGSRLTVL.

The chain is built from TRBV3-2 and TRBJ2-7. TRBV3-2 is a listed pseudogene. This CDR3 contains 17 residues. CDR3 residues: CASSQWGRFSISYEQYF. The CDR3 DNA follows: TGTGCCAGCAGCCAATGGGGTCGGTTCAGCATCTCCTACGAGCAGTACTTC.

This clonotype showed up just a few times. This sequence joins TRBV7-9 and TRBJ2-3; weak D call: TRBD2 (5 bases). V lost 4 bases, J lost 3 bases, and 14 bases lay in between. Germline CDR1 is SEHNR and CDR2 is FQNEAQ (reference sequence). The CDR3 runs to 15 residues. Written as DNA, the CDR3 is TGTGCCAGCAGCTCGGCGGCGGCGGGTACAGATACGCAGTATTTT. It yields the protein CASSSAAAGTDTQYF.

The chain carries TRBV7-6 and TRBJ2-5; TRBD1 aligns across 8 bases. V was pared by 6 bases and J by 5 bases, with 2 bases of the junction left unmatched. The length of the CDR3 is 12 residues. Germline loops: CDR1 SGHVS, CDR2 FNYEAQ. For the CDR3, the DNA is TGTGCCAGCAGTCGACAGGGGGAGACCCAGTACTTC. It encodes CASSRQGETQYF.

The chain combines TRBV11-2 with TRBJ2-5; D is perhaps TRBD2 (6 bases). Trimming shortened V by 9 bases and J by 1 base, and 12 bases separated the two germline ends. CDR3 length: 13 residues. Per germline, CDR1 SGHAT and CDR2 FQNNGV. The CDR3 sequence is CARRGTSQETQYF. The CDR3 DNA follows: TGTGCCAGGCGCGGGACTTCCCAAGAGACCCAGTACTTC.

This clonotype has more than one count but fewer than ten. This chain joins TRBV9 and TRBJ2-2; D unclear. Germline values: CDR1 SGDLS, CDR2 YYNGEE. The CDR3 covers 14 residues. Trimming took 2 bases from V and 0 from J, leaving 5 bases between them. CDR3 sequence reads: CASSVPPNTGELFF. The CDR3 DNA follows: TGTGCCAGCAGCGTTCCTCCGAACACCGGGGAGCTGTTTTTT.

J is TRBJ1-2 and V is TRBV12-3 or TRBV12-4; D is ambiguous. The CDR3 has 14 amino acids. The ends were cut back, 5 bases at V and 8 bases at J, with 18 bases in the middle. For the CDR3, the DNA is TGTGCCAGCAGTCCCGGCCGACGCGGACGAGGCTACACCTTC. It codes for CASSPGRRGRGYTF.

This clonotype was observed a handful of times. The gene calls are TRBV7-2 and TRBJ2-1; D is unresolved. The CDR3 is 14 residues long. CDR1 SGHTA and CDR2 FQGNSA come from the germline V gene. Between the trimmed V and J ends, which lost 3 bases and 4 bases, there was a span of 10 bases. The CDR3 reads CASSFTAAYNEQFF. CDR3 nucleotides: TGTGCCAGCAGCTTCACGGCCGCATACAATGAGCAGTTCTTC.